This record looks at one T cell receptor (beta chain) sequence and its context. This sample stems from a study of blood T cell repertoires in COVID-19. At the level of the study: Samples came from the United States, Italy and Spain, spanning acute and convalescent COVID-19.

TCRdb's table, derived via immunoSEQ multiplex PCR, lists solely in-frame clones and lacks some. The data hold about 150,000 clones, with roughly 90% observed a single time. Sequencing input: peripheral blood. The receptor was isolated from a human donor in a cohort sampled during active COVID-19.

The CDR3 loop is CASSRDGTGNREAFF. CDR3 DNA sequence: TGCGCCAGCAGCAGGGACGGGACAGGGAATCGTGAAGCTTTCTTT. This chain links TRBV5-1 with TRBJ1-1; 9 positions match TRBD1. The CDR3 has 15 residues. CDR1 is SGHRS, CDR2 YFSETQ, per germline. Trimming took 4 bases from V and 7 from J; bases not matched to a gene: 11.